Following are 16 T cell receptor beta chains from one sample sequenced in a study of blood T cell repertoires in COVID-19. Libraries were prepared by immunoSEQ multiplex PCR; TCRdb keeps only in-frame clonotypes and omits some of them. The sample lists some 150,000 clones, 88% occurring once. Material: PBMCs or T cells enriched from blood (not recorded which). These receptors all stem from a woman aged 25 to 45 with acute COVID-19.

The V and J genes are TRBV1 and TRBJ2-4; the table assigns TRBD1, which was not confirmed against the DNA. TRBV1 is flagged as a pseudogene. The length of the CDR3 is 16 residues. CDR3 sequence (DNA): TGCACCAGCAGCCAGAGGGGGTTATTCGCCAAAAACATTCAGTACTTC. It is translated as CTSSQRGLFAKNIQYF.

The chain carries TRBV19 and TRBJ2-3, with 8 bases aligning to TRBD2. The V and J ends lost 3 bases and 0 bases, in that order; junction bases with no gene match: 2. The CDR3 runs to 15 residues. Germline V gives CDR1 LNHDA, CDR2 SQIVND (reference sequence). The CDR3 loop reads CASSMIAGSTDTQYF. CDR3 coding DNA: TGTGCCAGTAGTATGATAGCGGGAAGCACAGATACGCAGTATTTT.

The chain couples TRBV19 to TRBJ2-7; 7 bases are a match to TRBD2. CDR3 size: 15 residues. The V and J ends lost 5 bases and 2 bases, in that order; junction bases with no gene match: 9. Germline V CDR1 and CDR2: LNHDA, SQIVND (reference sequence). This chain's CDR3 is CASSPAGTNTYEQYF. The CDR3 DNA follows: TGTGCCAGTAGTCCCGCCGGGACTAACACCTACGAGCAGTACTTC.

The chain carries TRBV1 and TRBJ2-1; the D call TRBD2 from the table was never checked on the DNA. TRBV1 is labeled a pseudogene. This CDR3 region has 17 residues. CDR3 region: CTSSQAPFRADDNEQFF. The CDR3 DNA is TGCACCAGCAGCCAAGCCCCTTTTAGAGCGGACGACAATGAGCAGTTCTTC.

This chain connects TRBV18 to TRBJ1-2; 9 bases agree with TRBD1. V lost 3 bases, J lost 8 bases, and 4 bases stayed unmatched. CDR3 length: 13 residues. The V gene's germline CDR1 is KGHSH and CDR2 LQKENI. CDR3 in DNA: TGTGCCAGCTCACCTTGGGACAGGGACGGCTACACCTTC. Translating gives CASSPWDRDGYTF.

The chain carries TRBV10-3 and TRBJ2-1; 7 bases are a match to TRBD2. The germline CDR1 and CDR2 sequences are ENHRY and SYGVKD. The CDR3 is made up of 17 amino acids. V lost 3 bases, J lost 4 bases, and 12 bases stayed unmatched. The CDR3 DNA is TGTGCCATCAGTGAACTTCTAGGGGAGGGTTTTTACAATGAGCAGTTCTTC. Translating gives CAISELLGEGFYNEQFF.

DNA for the CDR3: TGTGCCAGCAGTTACTCGGGACTCCTGGCCTACGAGCAGTACTTC. Protein sequence: CASSYSGLLAYEQYF. This chain uses TRBV6-2 or TRBV6-3 with TRBJ2-7, with a possible D match to TRBD2 (6 bases). With 0 bases removed from V and 2 bases from J, the gap between germline ends came to 11 bases. The CDR3 is 15 residues long. The germline CDR1 and CDR2 sequences are MNHEY and SVGEGT.

V and J are TRBV6-7 and TRBJ2-2; D not resolved. TRBV6-7 is sorted into the ORF group, with uncertain function. V lost 7 bases to trimming and J lost 3 bases, with 12 bases between them. The CDR3 is 14 amino acids. CDR3 coding DNA: TGTGCCAGCATCTCTTCTCGGGACACCGGGGAGCTGTTTTTT. Its protein is CASISSRDTGELFF.

This clone was seen more than once but under ten times. This chain connects TRBV25-1 to TRBJ2-1; D is perhaps TRBD2 (6 bases). This CDR3 has 14 amino acids. V was clipped by 4 bases and J by 4 bases, with 11 bases between them. Germline CDR1 is MGHDK and CDR2 is SYGVNS. The CDR3, as DNA: TGTGCCAGCAGTGCCGGGACTGATTACAATGAGCAGTTCTTC. Amino acids: CASSAGTDYNEQFF.

The rearrangement links TRBV12-3 or TRBV12-4 to TRBJ1-2; 8 bases align to TRBD1. V gave up 5 bases and J gave up 12 bases; unmatched junction bases: 11. CDR3 length: 13 residues. CDR3 residues: CASSLTGGVVDTF. For the CDR3, the DNA is TGTGCCAGCAGTCTAACAGGGGGTGTAGTGGACACCTTC.

This chain links TRBV7-9 with TRBJ1-1; D possibly corresponds to TRBD1 (5 bases). Germline V gene sequence: CDR1 SEHNR, CDR2 FQNEAQ (reference sequence). The CDR3 contains 12 residues. Trimming pared 9 bases from V and 1 base from J, leaving 9 bases between. The CDR3 here is CASSTANTEAFF. The CDR3 region has the DNA TGTGCCAGTTCGACAGCGAACACTGAAGCTTTCTTT.

The V gene is TRBV5-4, the J gene TRBJ2-2; 8 bases match TRBD1. The CDR3 contains 15 residues. The trim removed 4 bases at V and 6 bases at J, leaving 8 bases unmatched. Germline V lookup: CDR1 SGHNT, CDR2 YYREEE (reference sequence). DNA for the CDR3: TGTGCCAGCAGCCGGACACAGGGGGTGGCCGGGGAGCTGTTTTTT. As protein: CASSRTQGVAGELFF.

The gene calls are TRBV5-1 and TRBJ2-5; D possibly corresponds to TRBD2 (6 bases). The germline V and J ends were trimmed by 4 bases and 4 bases, with 17 bases remaining between them. CDR1 is SGHRS and CDR2 is YFSETQ in the germline V gene. The CDR3 length is 15 residues. The CDR3 sequence: CASSLEASDRETQYF. The CDR3, as DNA: TGCGCCAGCAGCCTGGAGGCTAGCGATAGAGAGACCCAGTACTTC.

Concerning this clone: This CDR3 is also generated by other DNA sequences in the sample. In nucleotides, the CDR3 is TGTGCCAGCAGCTTAACAGTGAACACTGAAGCTTTCTTT. Translated, it gives CASSLTVNTEAFF. The V call is TRBV11-2, the J call TRBJ1-1; no firm D call. V was clipped by 2 bases and J by 0 bases, with 4 bases between them. CDR3 size: 13 residues. CDR1 and CDR2 (germline): SGHAT, FQNNGV. Full variable domain (remainder filled in from reference TRBV11-2 and TRBJ1-1): EAGVAQSPRYKIIEKRQSVAFWCNPISGHATLYWYQQILGQGPKLLIQFQNNGVVDDSQLPKDRFSAERLKGVDSTLKIQPAKLEDSAVYLCASSLTVNTEAFFGQGTRLTVV.

The genes are TRBV5-1 and TRBJ1-2, with 8 bases matching TRBD1. J lost 6 bases, V lost 4 bases, and 11 bases had no gene match. The CDR3 runs to 15 residues. The germline gives CDR1 SGHRS, CDR2 YFSETQ. CDR3: CASSRNPGGADGYTF. The CDR3 coding sequence is TGCGCCAGCAGCCGCAATCCAGGGGGCGCGGATGGCTACACCTTC.

The chain recombines TRBV2 with TRBJ2-5; possibly TRBD1 for D (5 bases). The CDR3 runs to 14 residues. The germline V and J ends were trimmed by 6 bases and 5 bases, with 16 bases remaining between them. CDR1 is SNHLY, CDR2 FYNNEI, per germline. This CDR3 is CASRTDTYRETQYF. CDR3 nucleotide sequence: TGTGCCAGCAGGACGGACACATATAGGGAGACCCAGTACTTC.